A single TCR beta chain is shown here with its context. These data come from a study of control samples from healthy donors and cancer patients. The CDR3 has 12 residues. Germline-derived CDR1 and CDR2 are KGHDR and SFDVKD. The V segment lost 8 bases and the J segment 3 bases; nucleotides outside the gene matches: 2. Measured with immunoSEQ multiplex PCR; TCRdb has only the in-frame clones, and not every one. The profile shows tens of thousands of clones, around four fifths of them singletons. The chain couples TRBV24-1 to TRBJ2-7; 8 bases align to TRBD1. This TCR derives from a woman aged 45-59 years with lung cancer. The sample taken for sequencing was PBMCs. Here the CDR3 reads CATMDRDYEQYF. The DNA for the CDR3 is TGTGCCACCATGGACAGGGACTACGAGCAGTACTTC.